These 15 T cell receptor beta chains were sequenced from one sample in a study of cytomegalovirus exposure and HLA in healthy donors. PCR primers comprised 60 Vbeta and 13 Jbeta primers. Measured with immunoSEQ multiplex PCR; TCRdb has only the in-frame clones, and not every one. The sample includes 45,000 to 65,000 clones, roughly 80% of them seen just once. The sample comprised PBMCs. These receptors all stem from a woman aged 40 to 50 in good health and CMV-seropositive.

The rearrangement uses TRBV6-1 and TRBJ1-1; perhaps TRBD1 as D (5 bases). The V gene's germline CDR1 is MNHNS and CDR2 SASEGT. V gave up 3 bases and J gave up 4 bases, with 9 bases separating them. This CDR3 spans 13 amino acids. CDR3 loop: CASSEQGGTEAFF. CDR3 DNA sequence: TGTGCCAGCAGTGAGCAGGGTGGCACTGAAGCTTTCTTT.

This chain connects TRBV6-4 to TRBJ1-6; tentative D call: TRBD1 (5 bases). Germline assignment: CDR1 MRHNA and CDR2 SNTAGT. The CDR3 length is 14 residues. V was cut by 4 bases and J by 7 bases, with 11 bases left in between. CDR3 region: CASSAVPGNSPLHF. The CDR3, as DNA: TGTGCCAGCAGTGCAGTTCCAGGGAATTCACCCCTCCACTTT.

This chain connects TRBV7-3 to TRBJ2-3, with 14 bases fitting TRBD2. CDR1 and CDR2 (germline): SGHTA, FQGTGA. The trim removed 5 bases at V and 7 bases at J, leaving 8 bases unmatched. The length of the CDR3 is 16 residues. CDR3 residues: CASSQWTSGGFHTQYF. The DNA of the CDR3 is TGTGCCAGCAGCCAATGGACTAGCGGGGGGTTCCATACGCAGTATTTT.

This chain uses TRBV11-2 with TRBJ2-5; D remains unclear. The length of the CDR3 is 12 residues. Trimming shortened V by 5 bases and J by 1 base, and 5 bases separated the two germline ends. Looked up from germline, CDR1 is SGHAT and CDR2 is FQNNGV. CDR3 sequence: CASSPGQETQYF. In DNA, the CDR3 is TGTGCCAGCAGCCCCGGCCAAGAGACCCAGTACTTC. The full variable domain, in which reference TRBV11-2 and TRBJ2-5 provide the parts outside the CDR3, is EAGVAQSPRYKIIEKRQSVAFWCNPISGHATLYWYQQILGQGPKLLIQFQNNGVVDDSQLPKDRFSAERLKGVDSTLKIQPAKLEDSAVYLCASSPGQETQYFGPGTRLLVL.

J is TRBJ2-6 and V is TRBV12-5; no clear D. V was shortened by 7 bases and J by 0 bases, with 4 bases between the two germline ends. Germline assignment: CDR1 LGHNT and CDR2 FRNRAP. The CDR3 runs 13 residues. CDR3 nucleotides: TGTGCTAGTGCCGTCTCTGGGGCCAACGTCCTGACTTTC. It is translated as CASAVSGANVLTF.

V gene TRBV18 combines with J gene TRBJ2-7; D is unclear. The germline V gene encodes CDR1 KGHSH and CDR2 LQKENI. The V gene lost 3 bases and the J gene lost 2 bases, with 14 bases spanning the gap. The CDR3 extends over 15 amino acids. CDR3 region: CASSPPPSPTYEQYF. CDR3 bases: TGTGCCAGCTCACCGCCGCCGTCGCCTACCTACGAGCAGTACTTC.

This clone was found a few times. The V call is TRBV27, the J call TRBJ2-1; maybe TRBD2 (5 bases). With 5 bases removed from V and 0 bases from J, the gap between germline ends came to 11 bases. CDR1 and CDR2 from the germline V gene are MNHEY and SMNVEV (reference sequence). This CDR3 has 15 residues. The CDR3 DNA reads TGTGCCAGCAGTCGCACAGCGGTCTCCTACAATGAGCAGTTCTTC. It translates to CASSRTAVSYNEQFF.

This clone was recorded a few times. The chain uses TRBV7-9 and TRBJ1-1; 9 nucleotides match TRBD1. This CDR3 region has 16 residues. V trimming: 3 bases; J trimming: 1 base; junction bases outside the gene matches: 6. Germline CDR1 is SEHNR and CDR2 is FQNEAQ (reference sequence). CDR3: CASSFVGQGKNTEAFF. In DNA, the CDR3 is TGTGCCAGCAGCTTCGTCGGACAGGGGAAGAACACTGAAGCTTTCTTT.

The chain is built from TRBV2 and TRBJ2-5, with D tentatively TRBD1 (6 bases). This CDR3 contains 15 residues. Per the germline V gene, CDR1 is SNHLY and CDR2 is FYNNEI. The V end was cut by 6 bases, the J end by 2 bases, with 16 bases between. CDR3: CASSVSRGSQETQYF. DNA for the CDR3: TGTGCCAGCAGCGTTTCGAGGGGGTCACAAGAGACCCAGTACTTC.

The V gene is TRBV6-5, the J gene TRBJ2-2, with D perhaps TRBD1 (5 bases). The V gene's germline CDR1 is MNHEY and CDR2 SVGAGI. Trimming removed 6 bases from V and 3 bases from J, with 11 bases in between. This CDR3 region has 14 residues. CDR3 amino acids: CASSPGYYTGELFF. Here the CDR3 DNA reads TGTGCCAGCAGCCCAGGGTATTACACCGGGGAGCTGTTTTTT.

The rearrangement joins TRBV11-1 to TRBJ2-1, with TRBD2 as a possible D gene (6 bases). With 5 bases removed from V and 0 bases from J, the gap between germline ends came to 11 bases. CDR1 is SGHAT and CDR2 is FQDESV in the germline V gene (reference sequence). This CDR3 is built from 15 residues. In DNA, the CDR3 is TGTGCCAGCAGCCCCCGGGGGAGCTCCTACAATGAGCAGTTCTTC. It translates to CASSPRGSSYNEQFF.

V and J are TRBV5-1 and TRBJ1-2, with 9 positions matching TRBD1. V trimming: 3 bases; J trimming: 8 bases; junction bases outside the gene matches: 11. The CDR3 totals 15 residues. Per the germline V gene, CDR1 is SGHRS and CDR2 is YFSETQ. CDR3 coding DNA: TGCGCCAGCAGCTCGTCTACAGGGGGCGCAGGGGGCTACACCTTC. It specifies CASSSSTGGAGGYTF.

V and J are TRBV28 and TRBJ1-5; TRBD1 matches 7 bases. The germline CDR1 and CDR2 sequences are MDHEN and SYDVKM. The CDR3 loop spans 17 amino acids. V dropped 5 bases and J dropped 5; count of bases not matched to a gene: 15. The CDR3 DNA is TGTGCCAGCAGTCCGTCTGGGACAGCCCTGAATTATCAGCCCCAGCATTTT. Its protein is CASSPSGTALNYQPQHF.

V gene TRBV5-1 combines with J gene TRBJ1-1, with TRBD1 identical over 7 bases. Germline assignment: CDR1 SGHRS and CDR2 YFSETQ. The CDR3 runs to 14 residues. The V gene end was trimmed by 3 bases and the J gene end by 5 bases; junction bases not matched to a gene: 7. The CDR3 loop reads CASSSAPGGTEAFF. CDR3 bases: TGCGCCAGCAGCTCGGCCCCAGGGGGGACTGAAGCTTTCTTT.

This rearrangement joins TRBV6-5 to TRBJ2-7; maybe TRBD1 (6 bases). Germline-derived CDR1 and CDR2 are MNHEY and SVGAGI. The CDR3 has 14 amino acids. Trimming took 5 bases from V and 5 from J, leaving 16 bases between them. DNA of the CDR3: TGTGCCAGCAGTCAAACAGGGTATTCCCACGAGCAGTACTTC. This gives the protein CASSQTGYSHEQYF.